The clone carrying this T cell receptor (beta chain) was detected only a few times. Its antigen is as yet unknown. This sample stems from a study of T cell repertoires in cytomegalovirus infection. Across the study: It was the public TCR beta signatures that indicated both CMV infection and matching HLA type.

Study conclusions and caveats: In two of eight donors, the top clonotype was HLA-C-restricted CMV-specific.

Each CDR3 protein gets one entry after TCRdb re-called the reads with MiXCR. The table lists nearly 700,000 distinct CDR3 sequences, 30% to 40% of them singletons, with about 20% in the top ten. Germline trimming cut 11 bases from V and 4 bases from J; bases unmatched to any gene: 13. CDR3 length equals 14 residues. Germline CDR1 and CDR2: LNHDA and SQIVND (reference sequence). The sample was cultured PBMCs, taken from culture after CMV antigen stimulation. This receptor was taken from a human donor in good health (CMV status not recorded). Some clones in this sample may be carry-over from other donors' samples. The rearrangement joins TRBV19 to TRBJ1-2, with 7 bases matching TRBD1. The CDR3 DNA reads as TGTGCCGCCGGGACAGAAGGGGTGGGCTATGGCTACACCTTC. This translates into CAAGTEGVGYGYTF. The full variable domain, completed using reference TRBV19 and TRBJ1-2, is DGGITQSPKYLFRKEGQNVTLSCEQNLNHDAMYWYRQDPGQGLRLIYYSQIVNDFQKGDIAEGYSVSREKKESFPLTVTSAQKNPTAFYLCAAGTEGVGYGYTFGSGTRLTVV.